These 17 T cell receptor beta chains originate from one sample sequenced in a study of monozygotic twins with inflammatory bowel disease. TCRdb reanalyzed the 5' RACE reads and collapses them to one entry per CDR3 protein, without DNA. The sample holds more than 350,000 distinct CDR3 sequences. The sample consisted of blood. The origin of the receptors is a human donor with ulcerative colitis or Crohn's disease, or a healthy co-twin of an affected twin (not recorded which).

This chain connects TRBV11-2 to TRBJ1-2. This CDR3 has 13 amino acids. Germline V gives CDR1 SGHAT, CDR2 FQNNGV. CDR3 sequence: CASSLGPTYGYTF.

The chain links TRBV6-1 to TRBJ2-3. The CDR3 consists of 14 residues. The germline CDR1 and CDR2 sequences are MNHNS and SASEGT. CDR3 loop: CASKEDQNTDTQYF.

The chain joins TRBV30 to TRBJ2-7; the TCRdb call, TRBD1, lacks DNA for checking. Germline V lookup: CDR1 GTSNPN, CDR2 SVGIG (reference sequence). The CDR3 is 14 amino acids. The CDR3 spells CAWSLIGTGNEQYF.

The chain carries TRBV11-2 and TRBJ2-2; TCRdb picks TRBD1, but there is no DNA to check that call. This CDR3 has 15 amino acids. Germline CDR1 SGHAT, CDR2 FQNNGV. The CDR3 sequence: CASSLLGDNTGELFF.

The CDR3 here is CASSFTSRSTDTQYF. This chain uses TRBV7-9 with TRBJ2-3; the TRBD2 assignment by TCRdb is unverifiable without DNA. The CDR3 covers 15 residues. CDR1 and CDR2 (germline): SEHNR, FQNEAQ (reference sequence).

The chain's CDR3 is CASSQSDLAATGELFF. This rearrangement joins TRBV4-2 to TRBJ2-2; with no DNA, the TCRdb D assignment of TRBD2 cannot be verified. Germline CDR1 reads LGHNA; CDR2 reads YNFKEQ. The CDR3 is 16 amino acids.

The chain recombines TRBV12-3 or TRBV12-4 with TRBJ2-7; TCRdb selects TRBD2, and the lack of DNA leaves this call unchecked. The CDR3 runs 13 residues. CDR3 residues: CASTPHGTYEQYF.

V usage is TRBV16 and J usage is TRBJ1-4; with no DNA, the TCRdb D assignment of TRBD1 cannot be verified. CDR3 length: 14 amino acids. Germline CDR1 KGHSY, CDR2 FQNENV. CDR3 in amino acids: CASSPRQSNEKLFF.

CDR3 protein: CASSLGGTGGLVTEAFF. This chain links TRBV11-2 with TRBJ1-1; the TCRdb D gene call, TRBD1, has no DNA to confirm it. Per the germline V gene, CDR1 is SGHAT and CDR2 is FQNNGV. The CDR3 is made up of 17 amino acids. Based on the CDR3 plus reference TRBV11-2 and TRBJ1-1, the full variable domain is EAGVAQSPRYKIIEKRQSVAFWCNPISGHATLYWYQQILGQGPKLLIQFQNNGVVDDSQLPKDRFSAERLKGVDSTLKIQPAKLEDSAVYLCASSLGGTGGLVTEAFFGQGTRLTVV.

J is TRBJ1-1 and V is TRBV5-1. CDR3 size: 15 residues. Germline CDR1 reads SGHRS; CDR2 reads YFSETQ. Here the CDR3 reads CASSLGVGGNTEAFF.

The gene calls are TRBV18 and TRBJ2-7; TCRdb's D call, TRBD1, is unchecked because there is no DNA. Germline V gene lookup returns CDR1 KGHSH and CDR2 LQKENI. The CDR3 contains 14 residues. The CDR3 loop reads CASSPRDGSYEQYF.

This rearrangement joins TRBV5-5 to TRBJ1-6; TCRdb indicates TRBD1, and absent DNA this call remains unverified. Germline V gene data show CDR1 as SGHKS and CDR2 as YYEKEE (reference sequence). The CDR3 is 15 residues long. The CDR3 here is CASSLIGDRGSPLHF.

This chain joins TRBV29-1 and TRBJ2-7; checking the TCRdb D call of TRBD2 is not possible without DNA. Germline CDR1 SQVTM, CDR2 ANQGSEA. This CDR3 comprises 14 residues. The CDR3 here is CSVGDRGSTGEQYF.

The CDR3 sequence: CASSLGYRDSGEQYF. The gene calls are TRBV5-1 and TRBJ2-7; TCRdb's assignment of TRBD2 cannot be checked, as there is no DNA. Germline assignment: CDR1 SGHRS and CDR2 YFSETQ. The CDR3 consists of 15 residues. Variable domain in full (rest from reference TRBV5-1 and TRBJ2-7): KAGVTQTPRYLIKTRGQQVTLSCSPISGHRSVSWYQQTPGQGLQFLFEYFSETQRNKGNFPGRFSGRQFSNSRSEMNVSTLELGDSALYLCASSLGYRDSGEQYFGPGTRLTVT.

V and J are TRBV7-2 and TRBJ1-2; as DNA is missing, the TRBD1 call by TCRdb cannot be tested. CDR1 is SGHTA, CDR2 FQGNSA, per germline. The CDR3 runs 14 residues. The CDR3 region is CASSLSQGTNGYTF.

The chain is built from TRBV7-8 and TRBJ2-3; there is no DNA to check the TCRdb D call of TRBD2. The CDR3 consists of 17 residues. Per the germline V gene, CDR1 is SGHVS and CDR2 is FQNEAQ. The CDR3 reads CASSLAWGRLSTDTQYF.

The chain is built from TRBV20-1 and TRBJ2-7; TCRdb gives TRBD1 as the D gene, but with no DNA this cannot be confirmed. From germline, CDR1 is DFQATT and CDR2 SNEGSKA (reference sequence). This CDR3 is 13 amino acids long. The CDR3 loop reads CSAQWTGLSEQYF.